The clone carrying this TCR beta chain has only a few counts. Antigen: not known. TCRdb analysed the 5' RACE reads with MiXCR anew, one entry per CDR3 protein. The sample lists about 140,000 distinct CDR3 sequences; about 6.2% were seen once. The data derive from a study of T cells after yellow fever vaccination. Trimming stripped 1 base from V and 0 bases from J, with 13 bases between. Germline-derived CDR1 and CDR2 are DFQATT and SNEGSKA (reference sequence). The CDR3 consists of 15 residues. General study results and limits: Boosting was followed by the reappearance of most primary-vaccination clones (roughly 95% CD4, under 90% CD8).

The input for sequencing was CD4+ T cells sorted from PBMCs, taken 10 days after the yellow fever booster vaccination. The TCR comes from a man younger than 40 who received the YFV17D yellow fever vaccine. This chain joins TRBV20-1 and TRBJ2-7; D gene unclear. CDR3 protein: CSARVEIPSSYEQYF. The DNA for the CDR3 is TGCAGTGCTAGAGTGGAGATCCCGAGCTCCTACGAGCAGTACTTC.